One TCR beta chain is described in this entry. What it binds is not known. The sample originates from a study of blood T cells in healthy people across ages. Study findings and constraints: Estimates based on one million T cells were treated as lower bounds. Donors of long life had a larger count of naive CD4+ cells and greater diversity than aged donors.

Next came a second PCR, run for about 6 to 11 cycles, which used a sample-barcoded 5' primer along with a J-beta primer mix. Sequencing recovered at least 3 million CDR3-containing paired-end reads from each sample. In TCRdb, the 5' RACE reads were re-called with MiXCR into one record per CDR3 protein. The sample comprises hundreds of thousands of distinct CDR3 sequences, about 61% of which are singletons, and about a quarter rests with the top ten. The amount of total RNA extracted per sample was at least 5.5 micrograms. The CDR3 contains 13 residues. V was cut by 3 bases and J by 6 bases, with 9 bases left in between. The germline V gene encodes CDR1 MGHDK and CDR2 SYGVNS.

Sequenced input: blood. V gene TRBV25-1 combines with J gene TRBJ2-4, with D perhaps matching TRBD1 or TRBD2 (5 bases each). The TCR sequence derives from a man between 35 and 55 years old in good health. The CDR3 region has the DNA TGTGCCAGCAGTGACCCGGGGCCAAACATTCAGTACTTC. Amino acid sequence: CASSDPGPNIQYF. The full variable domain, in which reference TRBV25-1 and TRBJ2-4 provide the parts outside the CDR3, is EADIYQTPRYLVIGTGKKITLECSQTMGHDKMYWYQQDPGMELHLIHYSYGVNSTEKGDLSSESTVSRIRTEHFPLTLESARPSHTSQYLCASSDPGPNIQYFGAGTRLSVL.